The rows below give T cell receptor beta chains drawn from one sample of a study of T cell clones after liver transplantation. Assay used: immunoSEQ multiplex PCR; TCRdb lists only in-frame clones, some missing. The table includes several thousand clones, about 80% detected once. Sequencing was performed on CD8+ T cells from blood, taken 24 months after liver transplant. Source of these receptors: a human patient who received a liver transplant. Some T cells may have come from the graft donor. Each CDR3 is given with its conserved first and last residue. A D gene is named only where the DNA matches it firmly. Some rows have no size entry. The others give once, few or many, or a class for an expanded clone.

cdr3_nt cdr3_aa j_call d_call clone_size v_call
TGTGCCAGCAGTGAAGCGCTTCTGGTAGGGCCCCAGCATTTT CASSEALLVGPQHF TRBJ1-5 - - TRBV6-1
TGTGCCAGCAGCTTAGTGACAGGGGTTTCCGGGGAGCTGTTTTTT CASSLVTGVSGELFF TRBJ2-2 TRBD1 - TRBV7-9
TGTGCCAGCAGACCCCCTACAGCAGATCGGGACACTGAAGCTTTCTTT CASRPPTADRDTEAFF TRBJ1-1 - - TRBV7-9
TGCGCCAGCAGCTTCCGAACAGGGAGCACCACAGATACGCAGTATTTT CASSFRTGSTTDTQYF TRBJ2-3 - - TRBV5-1
TGTGCCAGTAGTTCTCAGGGTTTTAAGCAGTACTTC CASSSQGFKQYF TRBJ2-7 - - TRBV19
TGTGCCAGCAGTGAAGCGTTGGGGCCCAGCTCCTACGAGCAGTACTTC CASSEALGPSSYEQYF TRBJ2-7 - - TRBV2
TGTGCCAGCAGCCCGCGGGGCGCGAACTATGGCTACACCTTC CASSPRGANYGYTF TRBJ1-2 - - TRBV11-2
TGTGCCAGCAGCCCCTACTACGAGCAGTACTTC CASSPYYEQYF TRBJ2-7 - - TRBV7-9
TGTGCCAGCAGCTCCCTTGCGGATACGCAGTATTTT CASSSLADTQYF TRBJ2-3 - - TRBV7-8
TGCAGTGCCAGACTCCCCGATACGCAGTATTTT CSARLPDTQYF TRBJ2-3 - - TRBV20-1
TGCGCCAGCAGCCAGGACGGGACAGGGGCCTACAATGAGCAGTTCTTC CASSQDGTGAYNEQFF TRBJ2-1 TRBD1 - TRBV4-3
TGTGCCAGTAGTATCGGACAGCCACTACAGCATTTT CASSIGQPLQHF TRBJ1-5 - - TRBV19
TGTGCCAGTAGTATTGGACAGGCGAGCTACGAGCAGTACTTC CASSIGQASYEQYF TRBJ2-7 TRBD1 - TRBV19
TGTGCCAGCACCAGCGGCTACGAGCAGTACTTC CASTSGYEQYF TRBJ2-7 - - TRBV27
TGTGCCAGCAGTGAAGGGAGGGGGATCGGCTATGGCTACACCTTC CASSEGRGIGYGYTF TRBJ1-2 - - TRBV2
TGTGCCAGCAGTTTTTCGGGGGACTCCTACGAGCAGTACTTC CASSFSGDSYEQYF TRBJ2-7 - - TRBV27
TGTGCCAGCAGAGCATACAATGAGCAGTTCTTC CASRAYNEQFF TRBJ2-1 - - TRBV2
TGTGCCAGCAGCCGAGGGGACAGTAGCAATCAGCCCCAGCATTTT CASSRGDSSNQPQHF TRBJ1-5 TRBD1 - TRBV4-2
TGTGCCAGTAGTATGTGGGCCAGCACTGAAGCTTTCTTT CASSMWASTEAFF TRBJ1-1 - - TRBV19
TGTGCCAGCAGTTTGAACTTTAATTCACCCCTCCACTTT CASSLNFNSPLHF TRBJ1-6 - - TRBV28
TGTGCCAGCAGTGAAGTTTCGGGGGCCACAGATACGCAGTATTTT CASSEVSGATDTQYF TRBJ2-3 - - TRBV2
TGTGCCAGCAGCCAGGCCTTATCTGGGGCTAACTATGGCTACACCTTC CASSQALSGANYGYTF TRBJ1-2 - - TRBV4-2
TGTGCCAGCAGACAAAGCACAGGGTCTGGAAACACCATATATTTT CASRQSTGSGNTIYF TRBJ1-3 - - TRBV13
TGTGCCAGCAGCCAAGAAGCAGGGGAGACTAGCGGGAGTCTGTACGAGCAGTACTTC CASSQEAGETSGSLYEQYF TRBJ2-7 TRBD2 - TRBV4-2
TGCAGCGTTCCGGACAGGTCCTATGGCTACACCTTC CSVPDRSYGYTF TRBJ1-2 TRBD1 - TRBV29-1
TGTGCCAGCAGCTGGCAGGGGACAAACAATGAGCAGTTCTTC CASSWQGTNNEQFF TRBJ2-1 - - TRBV7-6
TGTGCCAGCAGTTTGCAGGGGAATGGCTACACCTTC CASSLQGNGYTF TRBJ1-2 - - TRBV27
TGTGCCAGCAGTTTTTCAGTTTTCAATGAGCAGTTCTTC CASSFSVFNEQFF TRBJ2-1 - - TRBV27
TGTGCCAGCAGCCCGGGAGTCTACGAGCAGTACTTC CASSPGVYEQYF TRBJ2-7 - - TRBV5-6
TGTGCCAGCTCCCCGGCCCTATCCTACGAGCAGTACTTC CASSPALSYEQYF TRBJ2-7 - medium-sized TRBV27